This T cell receptor (beta chain) derives from a study of regulatory T cells in long-lasting Graves disease. Looking at the study overall: Antithyroid drugs had been taken by newly diagnosed Graves' patients for under 3 months.

The time point is: newly diagnosed GD, antithyroid drugs for less than 3 months. After RNA was extracted from PBMCs, the TCR library was made from it. Both iRepertoire HTBI primers and Arm-PCR of CDR3 regions were used to build the TCR beta libraries. TCRdb called the multiplex PCR reads again in MiXCR, with one record for every CDR3 protein. The sample carries about 620,000 distinct CDR3 sequences, approximately 15% recorded once. Germline CDR1 reads SGHRS; CDR2 reads YFSETQ. Trimming shortened V by 2 bases and J by 8 bases, and 7 bases separated the two germline ends. The CDR3 spans 11 residues. This clonotype was counted between two and nine times. The sample was also linked to a second study, of T cells in Graves' hyperthyroidism and ophthalmopathy.

The TCR originated in a woman under 40 with Graves disease. The chain joins TRBV5-1 to TRBJ1-1; no clear D gene. Sequencing was performed on peripheral blood mononuclear cells (PBMCs), taken at new diagnosis, from a patient treated with antithyroid drugs. CDR3 bases: TGCGCCAGCAGCTTCCCCGGAGAAGCTTTCTTT. It translates to CASSFPGEAFF.